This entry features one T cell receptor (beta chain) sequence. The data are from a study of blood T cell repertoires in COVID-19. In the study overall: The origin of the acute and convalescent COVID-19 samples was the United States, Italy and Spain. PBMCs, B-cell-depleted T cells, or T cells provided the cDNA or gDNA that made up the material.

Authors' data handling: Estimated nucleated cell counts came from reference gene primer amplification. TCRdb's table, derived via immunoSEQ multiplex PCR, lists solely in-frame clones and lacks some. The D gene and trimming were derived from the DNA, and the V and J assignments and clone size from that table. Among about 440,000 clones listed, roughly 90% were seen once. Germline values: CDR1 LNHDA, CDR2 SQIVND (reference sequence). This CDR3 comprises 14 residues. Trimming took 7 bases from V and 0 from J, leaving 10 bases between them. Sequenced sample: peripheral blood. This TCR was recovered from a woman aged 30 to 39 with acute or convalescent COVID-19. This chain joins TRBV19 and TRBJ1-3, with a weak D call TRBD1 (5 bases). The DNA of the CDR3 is TGTGCCAGTAAAAGGGGCCTCTCTGGAAACACCATATATTTT. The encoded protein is CASKRGLSGNTIYF.